This record looks at one T cell receptor beta chain sequence and its context. Clinical history as reported by participants underpinned cohort assignment. The trim removed 5 bases at V and 5 bases at J, leaving 5 bases unmatched. Germline V gene lookup returns CDR1 KGHSH and CDR2 LQKENI. The CDR3 covers 15 residues. The sample comes from a study of blood T cell repertoires in COVID-19. At the level of the study: Samples taken during acute and convalescent COVID-19 were collected in the United States, Italy and Spain. The analysed material was cDNA or gDNA that came from T cells, B-cell-depleted T cells, or PBMCs.

Per the authors' pipeline: For nucleated cells, counts were estimated from reference gene primer amplification. Some clones are missing from TCRdb's copy, which holds only in-frame ones; the method was immunoSEQ multiplex PCR. D and trimming come from the DNA, and the V and J calls and clone size come from that table. The sample consists of about 170,000 clones, around three quarters of them appearing once. Sequences were obtained from PBMCs or T cells enriched from blood (not recorded which). The sequence derives from a woman in her 70s in a cohort exposed to, infected with or recovered from COVID-19 (not recorded which). This chain uses TRBV18 with TRBJ1-4; 10 bases are a match to TRBD1. DNA for the CDR3: TGTGCCAGCTCAACGGACAGGGGGTTAAATGAAAAACTGTTTTTT. As protein: CASSTDRGLNEKLFF.